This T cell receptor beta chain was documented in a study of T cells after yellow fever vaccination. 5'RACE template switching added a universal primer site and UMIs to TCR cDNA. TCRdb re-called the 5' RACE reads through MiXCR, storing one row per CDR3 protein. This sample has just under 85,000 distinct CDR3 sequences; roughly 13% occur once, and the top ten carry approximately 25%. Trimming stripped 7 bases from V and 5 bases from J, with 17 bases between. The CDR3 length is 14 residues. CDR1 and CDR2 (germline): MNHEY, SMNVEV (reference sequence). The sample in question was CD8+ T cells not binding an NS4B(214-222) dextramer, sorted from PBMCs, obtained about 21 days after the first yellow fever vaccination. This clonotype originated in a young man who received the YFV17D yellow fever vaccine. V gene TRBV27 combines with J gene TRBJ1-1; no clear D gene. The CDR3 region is CASTPLISGTEAFF. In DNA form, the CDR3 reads TGTGCCAGCACCCCCCTTATCTCGGGTACTGAAGCTTTCTTT.